These 28 T cell receptor beta chains originate from one sample sequenced in a study of identical twins. TCRdb fed the 5' RACE reads into MiXCR, producing one record per CDR3 protein. The sample lists 540,000 or so distinct CDR3 sequences, 20% to 25% seen once, with around 0.5% in the top ten. These data are also associated with another study on yellow fever vaccine responses in identical twins.

The specimen sequenced was CD4+ T cells sorted from blood. These receptors were collected from a woman in her late teens or twenties in good health.

In its sample, this clonotype was seen a few times. The V call is TRBV24-1, the J call TRBJ2-1; the match to TRBD2 covers 8 bases. The CDR3 has 16 residues. V gave up 3 bases and J gave up 2 bases; unmatched junction bases: 5. Germline V gene sequence: CDR1 KGHDR, CDR2 SFDVKD. The CDR3 region is CATSDPAGETYNEQFF. CDR3 DNA sequence: TGTGCCACCAGTGATCCAGCGGGGGAGACCTACAATGAGCAGTTCTTC.

The genes are TRBV11-2 and TRBJ2-1, with TRBD2 matching 9 bases. The CDR3 has 19 amino acids. With V trimmed by 1 base and J by 1 base, 11 bases remained unmatched. The germline V gene has CDR1 SGHAT and CDR2 FQNNGV. The CDR3 sequence: CASSLGGISGRGSYNEQFF. The CDR3 DNA reads TGTGCCAGCAGCTTAGGGGGGATTAGCGGGAGAGGGTCCTACAATGAGCAGTTCTTC. Variable domain in full (rest from reference TRBV11-2 and TRBJ2-1): EAGVAQSPRYKIIEKRQSVAFWCNPISGHATLYWYQQILGQGPKLLIQFQNNGVVDDSQLPKDRFSAERLKGVDSTLKIQPAKLEDSAVYLCASSLGGISGRGSYNEQFFGPGTRLTVL.

The V gene is TRBV9, the J gene TRBJ2-2; D not certain. Between the trimmed V and J ends, which lost 0 bases and 6 bases, there was a span of 12 bases. This CDR3 has 15 amino acids. The germline V gene encodes CDR1 SGDLS and CDR2 YYNGEE. CDR3 DNA sequence: TGTGCCAGCAGCGTAGGCGCGGAACGGTCCGGGGAGCTGTTTTTT. Protein sequence: CASSVGAERSGELFF. Full variable domain (remainder filled in from reference TRBV9 and TRBJ2-2): DSGVTQTPKHLITATGQRVTLRCSPRSGDLSVYWYQQSLDQGLQFLIQYYNGEERAKGNILERFSAQQFPDLHSELNLSSLELGDSALYFCASSVGAERSGELFFGEGSRLTVL.

Many counts were recorded for this clonotype. The chain combines TRBV5-1 with TRBJ2-1; 7 bases line up with TRBD1. V lost 1 base and J lost 2; bases outside the gene matches: 3. In germline, CDR1 is SGHRS, CDR2 YFSETQ. The CDR3 consists of 15 residues. The CDR3 bases are TGCGCCAGCAGCTTGAGTCAGGGGGCCTACAATGAGCAGTTCTTC. This sequence encodes CASSLSQGAYNEQFF.

The chain joins TRBV27 to TRBJ2-7; D assignment may be TRBD1 or TRBD2 (6 bases each). CDR3 length equals 15 residues. Germline CDR1 and CDR2: MNHEY and SMNVEV (reference sequence). V lost 4 bases and J lost 6, with 19 bases in between. DNA for the CDR3: TGTGCCAGCAGTTCTAAAACAGGGAGGCTGGGCGAGCAGTACGTC. This gives the protein CASSSKTGRLGEQYV.

In this sample, this clonotype turned up a few times. The J gene is TRBJ1-2, the V gene TRBV12-3 or TRBV12-4, with 7 bases lining up with TRBD1. This CDR3 spans 14 amino acids. V gave up 6 bases and J gave up 8 bases; unmatched junction bases: 12. The CDR3: CASSKSSRGSGYTF. CDR3 sequence (DNA): TGTGCCAGCAGCAAATCCTCCAGGGGGAGCGGCTACACCTTC.

This clonotype has more than one count but fewer than ten. The chain has TRBV7-2 and TRBJ1-1; D is unclear. The ends were cut back, 1 base at V and 1 base at J, with 7 bases in the middle. This CDR3 is 14 amino acids long. The germline CDR1 and CDR2 sequences are SGHTA and FQGNSA. In DNA form, the CDR3 reads TGTGCCAGCAGCTTAGTCGTTACGAACACTGAAGCTTTCTTT. Translating it yields CASSLVVTNTEAFF.

This clonotype was observed a few times. This chain connects TRBV7-8 to TRBJ2-2; D is uncertain. V gave up 3 bases and J gave up 6 bases, with 8 bases separating them. Per the germline V gene, CDR1 is SGHVS and CDR2 is FQNEAQ. The CDR3 is 13 amino acids. The DNA for the CDR3 is TGTGCCAGCAGCTTCCTAGTGGCCGGGGAGCTGTTTTTT. Its protein is CASSFLVAGELFF.

Many counts were recorded for this clonotype. The rearrangement uses TRBV12-3 or TRBV12-4 and TRBJ2-1, with 16 bases matching TRBD2. Trimming removed 6 bases from V and 7 bases from J; junction bases left unmatched: 3. This CDR3 is 15 amino acids long. The CDR3 loop reads CASSTGLAGGNEQFF. CDR3 sequence (DNA): TGTGCCAGCAGCACGGGACTAGCGGGAGGGAATGAGCAGTTCTTC.

The chain employs TRBV20-1 and TRBJ2-1, with TRBD2 matching 14 bases. The CDR3 is made up of 17 amino acids. With 6 bases clipped from V and 3 bases from J, the junction kept 10 bases outside the gene matches. CDR1 and CDR2 (germline): DFQATT, SNEGSKA (reference sequence). CDR3 bases: TGCAGTGCCCCTGGGACTAGCGGGAGTTGGGACTACAATGAGCAGTTCTTC. This encodes CSAPGTSGSWDYNEQFF.

This clonotype has more than one count but fewer than ten. The chain carries TRBV24-1 and TRBJ2-4; 13 bases line up with TRBD2. The V segment lost 4 bases and the J segment 8 bases; nucleotides outside the gene matches: 10. CDR3 length: 17 amino acids. The germline CDR1 and CDR2 sequences are KGHDR and SFDVKD. CDR3 DNA sequence: TGTGCCACCAGTGACCCGATTACTAGCGGGGGGGCCGACATTCAGTACTTC. It is translated as CATSDPITSGGADIQYF.

The J gene is TRBJ2-7, the V gene TRBV12-3 or TRBV12-4; 7 nucleotides line up with TRBD1. The J segment lost 3 bases and the V segment lost 2 bases, leaving 13 bases of the junction unmatched. This CDR3 region has 17 residues. The CDR3 nucleotides read TGTGCCAGCAGTTTACGGTCACAGGGGATTTGGGGCTACGAGCAGTACTTC. Translation: CASSLRSQGIWGYEQYF.

This clonotype was detected only a few times. The chain has TRBV5-8 and TRBJ2-3; 11 positions agree with TRBD2. The CDR3 runs 17 residues. Germline CDR1 and CDR2: SGHTS and YDEGEE. V lost 5 bases and J lost 1; bases outside the gene matches: 9. CDR3 bases: TGTGCCAGCAGTCCCTCTCTGACTAGCGGGGGCACAGATACGCAGTATTTT. It yields the protein CASSPSLTSGGTDTQYF.

The V call is TRBV5-1, the J call TRBJ2-5, with D possibly being TRBD2 (7 bases). V was pared by 4 bases and J by 4 bases, with 20 bases between. The germline V gene encodes CDR1 SGHRS and CDR2 YFSETQ. This CDR3 region has 16 residues. CDR3 nucleotides: TGCGCCAGCAGCCCTGGTTGGGGGCCGGGGGGAGAGACCCAGTACTTC. It translates to CASSPGWGPGGETQYF.

This clonotype has a single count. The chain carries TRBV7-9 and TRBJ2-5; D call uncertain. CDR3 size: 14 residues. Germline assignment: CDR1 SEHNR and CDR2 FQNEAQ (reference sequence). The V and J ends lost 5 bases and 3 bases respectively, with 13 bases between them. The CDR3 coding sequence is TGTGCCAGCAGCCCTATAGAGAGTAAAGAGACCCAGTACTTC. It specifies CASSPIESKETQYF. The full variable domain, with the rest looked up from reference TRBV7-9 and TRBJ2-5, is DTGVSQNPRHKITKRGQNVTFRCDPISEHNRLYWYRQTLGQGPEFLTYFQNEAQLEKSRLLSDRFSAERPKGSFSTLEIQRTEQGDSAMYLCASSPIESKETQYFGPGTRLLVL.

The chain has TRBV9 and TRBJ2-1; 11 nucleotides match TRBD2. The V segment lost 0 bases and the J segment 5 bases; nucleotides outside the gene matches: 7. Germline V gene lookup returns CDR1 SGDLS and CDR2 YYNGEE. This CDR3 has 17 amino acids. The CDR3, as DNA: TGTGCCAGCAGCGTAGTTAGCGGGGGGGCCAATCACAATGAGCAGTTCTTC. Protein product: CASSVVSGGANHNEQFF. The entire variable domain, with the rest obtained from reference TRBV9 and TRBJ2-1, is as follows: DSGVTQTPKHLITATGQRVTLRCSPRSGDLSVYWYQQSLDQGLQFLIQYYNGEERAKGNILERFSAQQFPDLHSELNLSSLELGDSALYFCASSVVSGGANHNEQFFGPGTRLTVL.

This chain uses TRBV12-3 or TRBV12-4 with TRBJ2-1; the D is unclear. Trimming removed 6 bases from V and 7 bases from J, with 10 bases in between. This CDR3 comprises 12 residues. The CDR3 DNA sequence: TGTGCCAGCAGCCGATCTGGGAATGAGCAGTTCTTC. Its translation is CASSRSGNEQFF.

This clonotype was counted only a few times. The V gene is TRBV2, the J gene TRBJ2-1; TRBD1 or TRBD2 may be the D gene (5 bases each). Germline assignment: CDR1 SNHLY and CDR2 FYNNEI. CDR3 length: 13 amino acids. Trimming stripped 7 bases from V and 15 bases from J, with 22 bases between. For the CDR3, the DNA is TGTGCCAGCAAAGGATCCGGGGCAAAAGAGGCGTTCTTC. Its translation: CASKGSGAKEAFF.

V and J are TRBV5-1 and TRBJ2-3; 11 nucleotides align to TRBD2. Germline V gene data show CDR1 as SGHRS and CDR2 as YFSETQ. J was trimmed by 4 bases and V by 2 bases; bases with no gene match: 6. The CDR3 consists of 16 residues. The DNA for the CDR3 is TGCGCCAGCAGCTTTACCCTAGCGGGAGGACCAGATACGCAGTATTTT. It encodes CASSFTLAGGPDTQYF.

This clonotype was recorded many times. The rearrangement joins TRBV24-1 to TRBJ2-5; 9 nucleotides line up with TRBD1. Per germline, CDR1 KGHDR and CDR2 SFDVKD. The J segment lost 4 bases and the V segment lost 7 bases, leaving 0 bases of the junction unmatched. The CDR3 is 12 amino acids. CDR3 amino acids: CATRDRGETQYF. The CDR3 DNA reads TGTGCCACCAGGGACAGGGGAGAGACCCAGTACTTC.

In its sample, this clonotype was seen a few times. CDR3: CSGTAQREQFF. The CDR3 DNA sequence: TGCAGTGGGACAGCTCAGCGTGAGCAGTTCTTC. The rearrangement uses TRBV20-1 and TRBJ2-1, with D tentatively TRBD1 (6 bases). The CDR3 extends over 11 amino acids. V lost 7 bases and J lost 9, with 13 bases in between. Germline CDR1 and CDR2: DFQATT and SNEGSKA (reference sequence).

This clonotype has more than one count but fewer than ten. The V call is TRBV20-1, the J call TRBJ2-7; 11 nucleotides match TRBD2. V was pared by 0 bases and J by 5 bases, with 9 bases of the junction left unmatched. The CDR3 length is 16 residues. In germline, CDR1 is DFQATT, CDR2 SNEGSKA (reference sequence). The CDR3 DNA follows: TGCAGTGCTAGAGAATTAGCGGGGGGGCCTCTCGACGAGCAGTACGTC. Protein sequence: CSARELAGGPLDEQYV.

The chain has TRBV20-1 and TRBJ2-4, with a weak D call TRBD1 (5 bases). The V gene's germline CDR1 is DFQATT and CDR2 SNEGSKA (reference sequence). The V and J ends lost 4 bases and 7 bases respectively, with 20 bases between them. The CDR3 loop spans 15 amino acids. The CDR3 protein is CSATSPTAGFNIQYF. CDR3 coding DNA: TGCAGTGCTACATCCCCGACAGCAGGGTTCAACATTCAGTACTTC.

The chain uses TRBV5-4 and TRBJ2-3, with 9 bases that match TRBD2. V gave up 3 bases and J gave up 1 base; unmatched junction bases: 6. Germline loops: CDR1 SGHNT, CDR2 YYREEE (reference sequence). The CDR3 spans 16 residues. The CDR3 DNA sequence: TGTGCCAGCAGCTCCCCCTCTAGCGGGGGCACAGATACGCAGTATTTT. Translating gives CASSSPSSGGTDTQYF.

The chain links TRBV20-1 to TRBJ2-7, with D unclear. Trimming took 0 bases from V and 5 from J, leaving 2 bases between them. This CDR3 is 10 amino acids long. Germline CDR1 is DFQATT and CDR2 is SNEGSKA (reference sequence). The CDR3 bases are TGCAGTGCTAGAGATCACGAGCAGTACGTC. This gives the protein CSARDHEQYV.

The sample holds a few counts of this clonotype. The chain is built from TRBV19 and TRBJ2-7, with 9 bases that match TRBD1. CDR1 is LNHDA and CDR2 is SQIVND in the germline V gene (reference sequence). The V segment lost 5 bases and the J segment 2 bases; nucleotides outside the gene matches: 7. The CDR3 sequence is 15 residues long. CDR3 nucleotide sequence: TGTGCCAGTAGTGAAGCGGGACAGGGACCCTACGAGCAGTACTTC. It yields the protein CASSEAGQGPYEQYF.

This clonotype has a handful of counts. The chain joins TRBV29-1 to TRBJ2-7, with D uncertain. The CDR3 sequence is 12 residues long. Germline V CDR1 and CDR2: SQVTM, ANQGSEA. Trimming left V 4 bases short and J 2 bases short, with 9 bases between. The CDR3 bases are TGCAGCGTTGGGTCAGTCCCCTACGAGCAGTACTTC. Protein product: CSVGSVPYEQYF.

This clonotype was observed once. This rearrangement joins TRBV6-1 to TRBJ2-1, with D perhaps assigned TRBD1 or TRBD2 (6 bases each). In germline, CDR1 is MNHNS, CDR2 SASEGT. The germline V and J ends were trimmed by 11 bases and 3 bases, with 20 bases remaining between them. The CDR3 length is 15 residues. CDR3 bases: TGTGCCTCCCGAGGGGGGCAGGTAAACTACAATGAGCAGTTCTTC. Encoded protein: CASRGGQVNYNEQFF.